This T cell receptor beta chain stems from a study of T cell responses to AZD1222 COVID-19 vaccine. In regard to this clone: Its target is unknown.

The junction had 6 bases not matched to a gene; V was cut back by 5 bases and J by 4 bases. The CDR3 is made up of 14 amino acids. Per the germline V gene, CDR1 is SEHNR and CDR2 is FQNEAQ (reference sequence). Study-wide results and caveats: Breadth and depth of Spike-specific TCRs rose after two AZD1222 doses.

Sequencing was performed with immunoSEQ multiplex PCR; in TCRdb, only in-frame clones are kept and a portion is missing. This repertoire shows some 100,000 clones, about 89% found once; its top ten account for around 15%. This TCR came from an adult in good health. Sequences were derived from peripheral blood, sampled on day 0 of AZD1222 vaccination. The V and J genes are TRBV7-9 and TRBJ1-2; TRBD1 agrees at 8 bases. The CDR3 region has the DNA TGTGCCAGCAGCCATGGACAGGGATCCTATGGCTACACCTTC. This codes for CASSHGQGSYGYTF.